This T cell receptor (beta chain) is from a study of T cell responses to AZD1222 COVID-19 vaccine listed by TCRdb under 2021. Concerning the study at large: TCR sequencing was performed for roughly 250 trial participants, of whom around 200 were given two doses of AZD1222 and approximately 26 were given two doses of MenACWY control vaccine. Trial participants were enrolled into age subgroups of 18-55, 56-69 and 70-plus years, which contained 148, 28 and 57 TCR-sequenced participants, respectively.

CDR1 SEHNR and CDR2 FQNEAQ were looked up in the germline V gene (reference sequence). The CDR3 starts with the cysteine, ends with the phenylalanine, and has 13 residues. The sequence is cut down to CDR3 DNA, 39 bases in frame from base 1. At the junction V is shortened by 0 bases and J by 5 bases, with 7 bases in between. The CDR3 regions of human TCRbeta chains were analyzed by immunosequencing. The original pipeline was this. Repertoire TCRs were checked for matches against a reference library of SARS-CoV-2-specific TCRs that had been generated using the MIRA antigen-specificity platform. Breadth was defined as the fraction of unique TCRs that were SARS-CoV-2-associated. Depth was defined as the fraction of total T cells that were SARS-CoV-2-associated. Each spike-specific TCR was assigned to its reactive spike region and to a CD4 or CD8 class using the MIRA data. Log10-transformed breadth and depth values were compared by one-way ANOVA with Sidak's multiple comparisons tests. TCRdb took over this immuneACCESS table, retaining in-frame rearrangements with V and J assigned. Such tables are incomplete; in checked studies, under half of the missing clones stem from an unresolved V gene, and the remainder is unexplained. Clonal size and the V and J genes are those of that table, whereas D and trimming came from the DNA. The sample contains approximately 190,000 clones, around 93% of them found a single time. The ten top clones hold around 1% of the sample.

What the study reported, not specific to this receptor: Participants were mostly white British, with more females than males. The authors suggested clonal diversity may have been underestimated. Vaccine-associated CD4 TCRs spanned the whole spike protein, with dominant responses in regions 160-218 and 743-854. The 56-69-year group was small, and its depth increase did not reach significance, likely because of low power. Epitopes outside the regions mutated in the B.1.351 and B.1.1.7 variants were reportedly recognized by nearly half of the unique spike-specific TCRs. Because no day 14 peak-response samples were available, the repertoires could be characterized only after the peak T cell response. Conclusions about previously exposed vaccinees are limited because only a handful of AZD1222 recipients were SARS-CoV-2 seropositive at baseline. After two AZD1222 doses, both the breadth and the depth of spike-specific TCRs were significantly higher than at day 0 and than in MenACWY recipients.

The time point label of this sample denotes: about 28 days (+/-7) after the second vaccine dose. Because spike-specific TCR depth and breadth did not differ between the two schedules, AZD1222 recipients who got a second dose at roughly 4 weeks were pooled with those who got a second dose at roughly 12 weeks. Samples from vaccinated people were obtained from the UK trials COV001 and COV002, which included a single-blind randomized controlled phase 2/3 trial of AZD1222 (ChAdOx1 nCoV-19) in healthy adults. Trial participant PBMC samples were collected at day 0 and day 28 after the second dose for TCRbeta chain sequencing. About this clone itself: Which antigen it targets is not known. The record has no base qualities; no much larger clone is one base away.

The rearranged chain carries TRBV7-9 and TRBJ1-2; no D segment can be confidently identified. The sample consisted of peripheral blood, taken 28 days after the second AZD1222 dose. The sequence came from an adult who received the AZD1222 COVID-19 vaccine. The CDR3 reads as follows: CASSLAKVYGYTF. The base sequence is TGTGCCAGCAGCTTAGCGAAAGTTTATGGCTACACCTTC.